These 7 T cell receptor beta chains originate from one sample sequenced in a study of T-cell reconstitution after alpha-beta-depleted transplantation in children. TCRbeta library preparation incorporated unique molecular identifiers. Each CDR3 protein gets one entry after TCRdb re-called the PCR reads with MiXCR. The sample has more than 550,000 distinct CDR3 sequences, roughly 10% seen once. This specimen was PBMCs from the stem cell graft donor, taken from the stem cell graft. The receptors come from a human donor who donated a stem cell graft to a child with acute myeloid leukemia.

The rearrangement joins TRBV6-2 or TRBV6-3 to TRBJ1-5; tentative D call: TRBD1 (5 bases). The V end was cut by 2 bases, the J end by 0 bases, with 8 bases between. The CDR3 runs 15 residues. The germline CDR1 and CDR2 sequences are MNHEY and SVGEGT. The CDR3 DNA follows: TGTGCCAGCAGTTACAGGGGATATAGCAATCAGCCCCAGCATTTT. Amino acids: CASSYRGYSNQPQHF.

The chain is built from TRBV6-5 and TRBJ1-6; D remains ambiguous. CDR3 size: 15 residues. Trimming took off 2 bases at V and 9 bases at J, with 14 bases between the two ends. The germline V gene encodes CDR1 MNHEY and CDR2 SVGAGI. This CDR3 is CASSYDVPKGSPLHF. The CDR3 DNA follows: TGTGCCAGCAGTTACGACGTCCCTAAGGGTTCACCCCTCCACTTT.

This clonotype showed up just a few times. The genes are TRBV5-1 and TRBJ1-3; D not certain. V lost 0 bases, J lost 4 bases, and 8 bases lay in between. Germline assignment: CDR1 SGHRS and CDR2 YFSETQ. The CDR3 loop spans 14 amino acids. In DNA, the CDR3 is TGCGCCAGCAGCTTGGCCGGGTACGGAAACACCATATATTTT. Residues: CASSLAGYGNTIYF. Full variable domain (outside the CDR3, taken from reference TRBV5-1 and TRBJ1-3): KAGVTQTPRYLIKTRGQQVTLSCSPISGHRSVSWYQQTPGQGLQFLFEYFSETQRNKGNFPGRFSGRQFSNSRSEMNVSTLELGDSALYLCASSLAGYGNTIYFGEGSWLTVV.

This clonotype was observed many times. The rearrangement links TRBV7-2 to TRBJ2-7; 9 bases fit TRBD1. The V gene's germline CDR1 is SGHTA and CDR2 FQGNSA. There are 15 residues in the CDR3. V was pared by 1 base and J by 5 bases, with 6 bases of the junction left unmatched. The CDR3: CASSLVRTGANEQYF. DNA for the CDR3: TGTGCCAGCAGCTTAGTTAGGACAGGGGCTAACGAGCAGTACTTC.

The chain has TRBV20-1 and TRBJ1-2; a possible D gene is TRBD1 (5 bases). Per the germline V gene, CDR1 is DFQATT and CDR2 is SNEGSKA (reference sequence). V was shortened by 5 bases and J by 8 bases, with 18 bases between the two germline ends. The CDR3 totals 13 residues. CDR3 DNA: TGCAGTGCTCCCGTAGAGGGGATCGGGGGCTACACCTTC. Its protein is CSAPVEGIGGYTF.

This clonotype has more than one count but fewer than ten. The V and J genes are TRBV4-3 and TRBJ2-7; TRBD2 aligns across 10 bases. With V trimmed by 4 bases and J by 0 bases, 9 bases remained unmatched. The germline V gene has CDR1 LGHNA and CDR2 YSLEER. The CDR3 covers 17 residues. The CDR3 coding sequence is TGCGCCAGCAGCCCTGGAGGACTAGCGGTAGGCTCCTACGAGCAGTACTTC. It yields the protein CASSPGGLAVGSYEQYF.

The genes are TRBV4-3 and TRBJ2-6; the D is unclear. Per germline, CDR1 LGHNA and CDR2 YSLEER. CDR3 length equals 17 residues. The germline V and J ends were trimmed by 0 bases and 1 base, with 10 bases remaining between them. The CDR3 DNA reads TGCGCCAGCAGCCAAGATGCCCCTTCGTCTGGGGCCAACGTCCTGACTTTC. Translating it yields CASSQDAPSSGANVLTF.